The 15 T cell receptor beta chains given below trace back to one sample, sequenced in a study of a mutant IDH1 vaccine in newly diagnosed glioma (TCRdb year 2021). The sample's time point label, decoded: baseline, week 1 (first vaccination visit). What the treatment or condition label conveys for this sample: pre-vaccination baseline after standard-of-care therapy. Library method: the immunoSEQ multiplex PCR assay. TCRdb holds this immuneACCESS table with in-frame rearrangements only. Some clones are missing; in checked studies, unresolved V genes explain under half, and the rest has no known cause. Counted in this sample were about 66,000 clones; about 86% of them appeared once. The top ten clones comprise 2.9% of the sample. The source material was PBMCs, sampled from a glioma patient treated with radiotherapy, temozolomide or both. These receptors all stem from a man aged 30 to 45 with glioma.

This clone was detected only a few times. The chain couples TRBV2 to TRBJ1-4; D unclear. V shed 1 base and J shed 4 bases, with 7 bases lying between them. Germline CDR1 is SNHLY and CDR2 is FYNNEI. CDR3 size: 14 residues. The CDR3 is CASSEVQRNEKLFF. CDR3 nucleotides: TGTGCCAGCAGTGAAGTACAGCGTAATGAAAAACTGTTTTTT.

DNA of the CDR3: TGTGCCAGCAGTAAAGAGGGACAGATTAGTCAACAGTACTTC. It specifies CASSKEGQISQQYF. This rearrangement joins TRBV7-2 to TRBJ2-7; 7 nucleotides match TRBD1. The V gene end was trimmed by 6 bases and the J gene end by 10 bases; junction bases not matched to a gene: 15. The CDR3 runs to 14 residues. The germline gives CDR1 SGHTA, CDR2 FQGNSA. Based on the CDR3 plus reference TRBV7-2 and TRBJ2-7, the full variable domain is GAGVSQSPSNKVTEKGKDVELRCDPISGHTALYWYRQSLGQGLEFLIYFQGNSAPDKSGLPSDRFSAERTGGSVSTLTIQRTQQEDSAVYLCASSKEGQISQQYFGPGTRLTVT.

CDR3 DNA: TGTGCCAGCAGTGAAAGTTTACGAGCAACTAATGAAAAACTGTTTTTT. Amino acids: CASSESLRATNEKLFF. The chain couples TRBV6-1 to TRBJ1-4, with no clear D. Germline CDR1 reads MNHNS; CDR2 reads SASEGT. The CDR3 covers 16 residues. The ends were cut back, 2 bases at V and 0 bases at J, with 10 bases in the middle.

This chain joins TRBV30 and TRBJ1-5; 7 nucleotides line up with TRBD1. Trimming at V came to 3 bases and at J to 5 bases, leaving 10 bases not matched to a gene. The V gene's germline CDR1 is GTSNPN and CDR2 SVGIG (reference sequence). This CDR3 contains 15 residues. CDR3 amino acids: CAWRGRDRPHQPQHF. The CDR3 DNA reads TGTGCCTGGAGGGGACGGGACAGACCTCATCAGCCCCAGCATTTT.

The CDR3 region is CASSEDVRGYGYTF. The CDR3 DNA reads TGTGCCTCCAGTGAGGATGTAAGGGGCTATGGCTACACCTTC. The chain joins TRBV6-1 to TRBJ1-2, with D perhaps matching TRBD1 (5 bases). The germline V gene has CDR1 MNHNS and CDR2 SASEGT. This CDR3 has 14 residues. V lost 11 bases, J lost 4 bases, and 20 bases lay in between.

The chain couples TRBV7-6 to TRBJ1-1; tentative D call: TRBD1 (6 bases). Germline CDR1 SGHVS, CDR2 FNYEAQ. This CDR3 spans 15 amino acids. Trimming took 4 bases from V and 1 from J, leaving 13 bases between them. The CDR3 region has the DNA TGTGCCAGCAGCTCTCGGGGACATTCGAACACTGAAGCTTTCTTT. Encoded protein: CASSSRGHSNTEAFF. The entire variable domain, with the rest obtained from reference TRBV7-6 and TRBJ1-1, is as follows: GAGVSQSPRYKVTKRGQDVALRCDPISGHVSLYWYRQALGQGPEFLTYFNYEAQQDKSGLPNDRFSAERPEGSISTLTIQRTEQRDSAMYRCASSSRGHSNTEAFFGQGTRLTVV.

The gene calls are TRBV2 and TRBJ2-7, with 8 bases lining up with TRBD1. V shed 6 bases, J shed 4 bases, and the junction held 5 bases outside the gene matches. The germline V gene encodes CDR1 SNHLY and CDR2 FYNNEI. The CDR3 extends over 13 amino acids. CDR3 sequence: CASSGQGRYEQYF. As DNA, the CDR3 is TGTGCCAGCAGCGGACAGGGAAGGTACGAGCAGTACTTC.

This clone appeared once. The chain uses TRBV30 and TRBJ1-3, with 7 nucleotides matching TRBD1. The trim removed 5 bases at V and 0 bases at J, leaving 10 bases unmatched. The CDR3 covers 16 residues. The germline CDR1 and CDR2 sequences are GTSNPN and SVGIG (reference sequence). This CDR3 reads CAWSISGTVSGNTIYF. DNA of the CDR3: TGTGCCTGGTCTATCTCCGGGACAGTCTCTGGAAACACCATATATTTT.

The rearrangement uses TRBV28 and TRBJ2-2; D possibly corresponds to TRBD1 (5 bases). V gave up 8 bases and J gave up 0 bases, with 19 bases separating them. The CDR3 is 17 amino acids. CDR1 and CDR2 from the germline V gene are MDHEN and SYDVKM. CDR3 in amino acids: CASAPTDINANTGELFF. The CDR3 coding sequence is TGTGCCAGCGCTCCCACGGACATCAACGCGAACACCGGGGAGCTGTTTTTT. Variable domain in full (rest from reference TRBV28 and TRBJ2-2): DVKVTQSSRYLVKRTGEKVFLECVQDMDHENMFWYRQDPGLGLRLIYFSYDVKMKEKGDIPEGYSVSREKKERFSLILESASTNQTSMYLCASAPTDINANTGELFFGEGSRLTVL.

The DNA of the CDR3 is TGTGCCAGCGCCGATATCCGAAACACCATATATTTT. Encoded protein: CASADIRNTIYF. The chain employs TRBV6-6 and TRBJ1-3; D is ambiguous. Trimming shortened V by 8 bases and J by 5 bases, and 10 bases separated the two germline ends. CDR3 size: 12 residues. Germline CDR1 and CDR2: MNHNY and SVGAGI (reference sequence).

This clone was detected a few times. This chain connects TRBV10-3 to TRBJ1-4, with D perhaps TRBD1 (6 bases). The V gene's germline CDR1 is ENHRY and CDR2 SYGVKD. The V end was cut by 3 bases, the J end by 5 bases, with 13 bases between. The CDR3 runs 15 residues. The CDR3 is CAISEEGGSNEKLFF. CDR3 coding DNA: TGTGCCATCAGTGAAGAGGGGGGGAGCAATGAAAAACTGTTTTTT.

The V call is TRBV30, the J call TRBJ2-2, with a weak D call TRBD2 (7 bases). The germline V and J ends were trimmed by 3 bases and 5 bases, with 16 bases remaining between them. The CDR3 has 15 residues. Germline V gene data show CDR1 as GTSNPN and CDR2 as SVGIG (reference sequence). CDR3 nucleotide sequence: TGTGCCTGGAGAAAGGGGGGGCATATAACCGGGGAGCTGTTTTTT. This gives the protein CAWRKGGHITGELFF.

This sequence joins TRBV7-9 and TRBJ1-2; perhaps TRBD1 as D (6 bases). V was clipped by 4 bases and J by 0 bases, with 18 bases between them. Germline CDR1 is SEHNR and CDR2 is FQNEAQ (reference sequence). The length of the CDR3 is 17 residues. CDR3 DNA: TGTGCCAGCAGCTCCCTCCAGGGGCAGAAGGCTAACTATGGCTACACCTTC. The encoded protein is CASSSLQGQKANYGYTF.

The chain recombines TRBV6-1 with TRBJ2-7; TRBD1 matches at 8 bases. V lost 2 bases to trimming and J lost 2 bases; unmatched junction nucleotides: 5. There are 15 residues in the CDR3. From germline, CDR1 is MNHNS and CDR2 SASEGT. CDR3 protein: CASSEYGTGAYEQYF. CDR3 nucleotides: TGTGCCAGCAGTGAATATGGGACAGGAGCCTACGAGCAGTACTTC.

The chain combines TRBV6-5 with TRBJ1-1, with D hard to call. Looked up from germline, CDR1 is MNHEY and CDR2 is SVGAGI. The length of the CDR3 is 13 residues. V lost 10 bases and J lost 1, with 13 bases in between. CDR3: CATSDIRNTEAFF. Here the CDR3 DNA reads TGTGCCACCTCAGATATTCGGAACACTGAAGCTTTCTTT.